A selection of T cell receptor beta chains follows, all from one sample in a study of blood T cell repertoires in COVID-19. Assay used: immunoSEQ multiplex PCR; TCRdb lists only in-frame clones, some missing. In the table there are about 250,000 clones, approximately 90% of which are singletons. The material sequenced was PBMCs or T cells enriched from blood (not recorded which). These receptors originate from a woman aged 25 to 45 with acute COVID-19. Both conserved end residues are part of each CDR3. Each record gives: V gene, J gene, D gene, clone size, CDR3 DNA, CDR3 protein. The D gene is left open where the match is weak. Clone size appears in some rows only: once, few, many, or a class for an expanded clone.

>TRBV2|TRBJ1-5|NA|NA
TGTGCCAGCAGTGTTAGACTGGGTCCGCCCCAGCATTTT
CASSVRLGPPQHF
>TRBV7-8|TRBJ1-3|NA|NA
TGTGCCAGCAGCATCGACAAGGCACACACCATATATTTT
CASSIDKAHTIYF
>TRBV5-4|TRBJ2-7|TRBD1|NA
TGTGCCAGCAGCTTGGGACAGGGTTCCTACGAGCAGTACTTC
CASSLGQGSYEQYF
>TRBV4-3|TRBJ1-4|NA|NA
TGCGCCAGCAGCCAAGAGTCGATTCGGTATGAAAAACTGTTTTTT
CASSQESIRYEKLFF
>TRBV20-1|TRBJ1-5|NA|NA
TGCAGTGCTAGTAGGACAGTAAATCAGCCCCAGCATTTT
CSASRTVNQPQHF
>TRBV18|TRBJ1-1|NA|NA
TGTGCCAGCTCACCAGGGCTGAACACTGAAGCTTTCTTT
CASSPGLNTEAFF
>TRBV5-1|TRBJ1-3|NA|NA
TGCGCCAGCAGCTTGTTGGGCTCGGGGGGAAACACCATATATTTT
CASSLLGSGGNTIYF
>TRBV11-2|TRBJ1-5|NA|NA
TGTGCCAGCAGCCCAAGTCGGCGAGGTAGCAATCAGCCCCAGCATTTT
CASSPSRRGSNQPQHF
>TRBV6-5|TRBJ1-4|TRBD1|NA
TGTGCCAGCTTGTGGGTCAGGGGGCGGGATGAAAAACTGTTTTTT
CASLWVRGRDEKLFF
>TRBV5-1|TRBJ1-1|TRBD1|NA
TGCGCCAGCAGCCCCGGGGACAGGGGAGAAACTGAAGCTTTCTTT
CASSPGDRGETEAFF
>TRBV7-9|TRBJ2-5|NA|NA
TGTGCCAGCACGCCAGGGGCAGGGGGAGGAGAGACCCAGTACTTC
CASTPGAGGGETQYF
>TRBV12-3/TRBV12-4|TRBJ2-6|NA|NA
TGTGCCGCAGTCAGAACGGGGGCCAACGTCCTGACTTTC
CAAVRTGANVLTF
>TRBV5-8|TRBJ1-5|NA|NA
TGTGCCAGCAGCTTTCCGGGCAATCAGCCCCAGCATTTT
CASSFPGNQPQHF
>TRBV11-3|TRBJ2-3|TRBD2|NA
TGTGCCAGCAGCTTAAGACTAGCGGGGGGCACAGATACGCAGTATTTT
CASSLRLAGGTDTQYF
>TRBV9|TRBJ2-1|TRBD2|NA
TGTGCCAGCAGCGTAGGCGGGGGGGCCTACAATGAGCAGTTCTTC
CASSVGGGAYNEQFF
>TRBV7-2|TRBJ2-5|TRBD2|NA
TGTGCCAGCAGCTTAGTAAGCGGGGCCTTCCAAGAGACCCAGTACTTC
CASSLVSGAFQETQYF
>TRBV7-9|TRBJ1-1|TRBD1|NA
TGTGCCAGCGGGACAGGGTGGGTCACTGAAGCTTTCTTT
CASGTGWVTEAFF
>TRBV30|TRBJ1-4|TRBD1|NA
TGTGCCTGGAGCCGGACAGGGATTGAAAAACTGTTTTTT
CAWSRTGIEKLFF
>TRBV5-1|TRBJ2-5|NA|NA
TGCGCCAGCAGCTTGGTAGGGGGAGAGACCCAGTACTTC
CASSLVGGETQYF
>TRBV6-6|TRBJ1-1|TRBD1|NA
TGTGCCAGCAGCCCAGGACAGGGCGCTGAAGCTTTCTTT
CASSPGQGAEAFF
>TRBV12-3/TRBV12-4|TRBJ1-1|TRBD1|NA
TGTGCCAGCAGTTTAAGCAGGGGGAGGGAAGCTTTCTTT
CASSLSRGREAFF
>TRBV2|TRBJ1-1|NA|NA
TGTGCCAGCAGCGAAATATTGAACACTGAAGCTTTCTTT
CASSEILNTEAFF
>TRBV3-1/TRBV3-2|TRBJ2-3|TRBD2|NA
TGTGCCAGCAGCCAAGATATAGGGGAGGGAGATACGCAGTATTTT
CASSQDIGEGDTQYF
>TRBV24-1|TRBJ1-4|NA|NA
TGTGCCACCAGTGACCGGCAGACAGGTCGTGGTGAAAAACTGTTTTTT
CATSDRQTGRGEKLFF
>TRBV21-1|TRBJ2-1|NA|NA
TGTGCCAGCAGCGACGGGACTGCCCAGAACAATGAGCAGTTCTTC
CASSDGTAQNNEQFF
>TRBV6-1|TRBJ1-1|NA|NA
TGTGCCAGCAGTGAAGGGACAGCGAACACTGAAGCTTTCTTT
CASSEGTANTEAFF
>TRBV5-1|TRBJ1-5|TRBD1|NA
TGCGCCAGCAGCCCGGGACAGGGGTTAGACAATCAGCCCCAGCATTTT
CASSPGQGLDNQPQHF
>TRBV29-1|TRBJ2-5|NA|NA
TGCAGCGTTGGGGCCCGGGAGACCCAGTACTTC
CSVGARETQYF
>TRBV19|TRBJ1-1|TRBD1|NA
TGTGCCAGTAGTAGCGGGACAGGGTGGAACACTGAAGCTTTCTTT
CASSSGTGWNTEAFF
>TRBV11-2|TRBJ2-7|TRBD2|NA
TGTGCCAGCAGCTTGACTAGCGTATACGAGCAGTACTTC
CASSLTSVYEQYF
>TRBV6-5|TRBJ2-1|TRBD2|NA
TGTGCCAGTTCTGTGGCCAGACAAACCGGGGGGGAGCAGTTCTTC
CASSVARQTGGEQFF
>TRBV9|TRBJ1-2|TRBD1|few
TGTGCCAGCAGCGTAGCAGGGGGATATGGCTACACCTTC
CASSVAGGYGYTF
>TRBV19|TRBJ2-5|TRBD2|NA
TGTGCCAGTAGTATAGATCGGACTAGTTGGGAGACCCAGTACTTC
CASSIDRTSWETQYF
>TRBV10-3|TRBJ2-3|TRBD2|NA
TGTGCCATCAGTTCGACTAGCGGGGACCCAGATACGCAGTATTTT
CAISSTSGDPDTQYF
>TRBV3-1/TRBV3-2|TRBJ1-2|NA|NA
TGTGCCAGCAGCCAAGAGGCCGGAACCGGGGGCTACACCTTC
CASSQEAGTGGYTF
>TRBV6-2/TRBV6-3|TRBJ2-5|NA|NA
TGTGCCAGCAGTTACTCTGGAGAGGAGACCCAGTACTTC
CASSYSGEETQYF
>TRBV5-1|TRBJ2-1|NA|many
TGCGCCAGCAGATCCAAGACAGGGAGGCTCGCCAATGAGCAGTTCTTC
CASRSKTGRLANEQFF
>TRBV4-3|TRBJ1-1|TRBD1|NA
TGCGCCAGCAGCCAGGGACAGGGTGAGGGCACTGAAGCTTTCTTT
CASSQGQGEGTEAFF
>TRBV5-1|TRBJ1-1|TRBD1|once
TGCGCCAGCAGCCGGGGACAGGGGAAAACTGAAGCTTTCTTT
CASSRGQGKTEAFF
>TRBV2|TRBJ2-5|NA|NA
TGTGCCAGCAGTCCCAGTAGCGCCCAAGAGACCCAGTACTTC
CASSPSSAQETQYF
>TRBV29-1|TRBJ1-2|NA|NA
TGCAGCGGTTTCGGGGGATCTAACTATGGCTACACCTTC
CSGFGGSNYGYTF
>TRBV28|TRBJ1-4|TRBD1|NA
TGTGCCAGCAGTACCGGGGGACAGGGAAATGAAAAACTGTTTTTT
CASSTGGQGNEKLFF
>TRBV6-5|TRBJ2-7|NA|NA
TGTGCCAGCAGTTACTCGCGGGGGCCCTACGAGCAGTACTTC
CASSYSRGPYEQYF
>TRBV24-1|TRBJ2-3|TRBD2|NA
TGTGCCACCCACCCTTCTAGCGGGGGGGGCACAGATACGCAGTATTTT
CATHPSSGGGTDTQYF
>TRBV19|TRBJ1-5|NA|NA
TGTGCCAGTAGTTTCGGGGGGGGCAGCAATCAGCCCCAGCATTTT
CASSFGGGSNQPQHF
>TRBV18|TRBJ2-5|NA|NA
TGTGCCAGCTCACCACGAGTGGAAGAGACCCAGTACTTC
CASSPRVEETQYF
>TRBV10-3|TRBJ2-3|NA|once
TGTGCCATCTTTGCGGGGACAGATACGCAGTATTTT
CAIFAGTDTQYF
>TRBV7-8|TRBJ1-5|TRBD1|NA
TGTGCCAGCAGCTCCCTGGACAGGAGGCCCAATCAGCCCCAGCATTTT
CASSSLDRRPNQPQHF
>TRBV5-1|TRBJ1-1|NA|NA
TGCGCCAGCAGCTTGACGACACAGAACACTGAAGCTTTCTTT
CASSLTTQNTEAFF